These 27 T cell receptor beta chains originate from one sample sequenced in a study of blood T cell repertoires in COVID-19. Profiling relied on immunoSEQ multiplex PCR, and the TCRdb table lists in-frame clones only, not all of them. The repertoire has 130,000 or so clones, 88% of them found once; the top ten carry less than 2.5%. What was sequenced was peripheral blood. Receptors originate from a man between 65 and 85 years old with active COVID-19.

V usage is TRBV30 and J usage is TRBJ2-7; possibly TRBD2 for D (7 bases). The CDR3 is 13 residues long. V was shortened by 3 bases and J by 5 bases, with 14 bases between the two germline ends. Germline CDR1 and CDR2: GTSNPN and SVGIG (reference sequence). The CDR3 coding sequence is TGTGCCTGGAGGGGGGAGGGGGGCCACGAGCAGTACTTC. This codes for CAWRGEGGHEQYF.

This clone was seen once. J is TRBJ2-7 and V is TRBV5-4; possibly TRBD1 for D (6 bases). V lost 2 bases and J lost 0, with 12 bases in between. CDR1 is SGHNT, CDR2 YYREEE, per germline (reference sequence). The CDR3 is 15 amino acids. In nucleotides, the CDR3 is TGTGCCAGCAGCTTTGGGGGCACCAGCTCCTACGAGCAGTACTTC. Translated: CASSFGGTSSYEQYF. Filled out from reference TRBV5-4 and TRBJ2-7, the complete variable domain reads ETGVTQSPTHLIKTRGQQVTLRCSSQSGHNTVSWYQQALGQGPQFIFQYYREEENGRGNFPPRFSGLQFPNYSSELNVNALELDDSALYLCASSFGGTSSYEQYFGPGTRLTVT.

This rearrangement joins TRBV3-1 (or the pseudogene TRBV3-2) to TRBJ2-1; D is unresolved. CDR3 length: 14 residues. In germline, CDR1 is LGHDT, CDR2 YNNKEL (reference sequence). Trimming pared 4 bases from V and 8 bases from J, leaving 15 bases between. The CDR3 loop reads CASSLWRSEDEQFF. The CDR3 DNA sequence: TGTGCCAGCAGCCTCTGGCGGAGCGAGGATGAGCAGTTCTTC.

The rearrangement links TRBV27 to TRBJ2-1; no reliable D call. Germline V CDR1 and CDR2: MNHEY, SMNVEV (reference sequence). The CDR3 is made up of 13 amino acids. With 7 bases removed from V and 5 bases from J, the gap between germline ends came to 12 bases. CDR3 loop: CASMVQENNEQFF. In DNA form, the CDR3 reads TGTGCCAGCATGGTGCAGGAAAACAATGAGCAGTTCTTC.

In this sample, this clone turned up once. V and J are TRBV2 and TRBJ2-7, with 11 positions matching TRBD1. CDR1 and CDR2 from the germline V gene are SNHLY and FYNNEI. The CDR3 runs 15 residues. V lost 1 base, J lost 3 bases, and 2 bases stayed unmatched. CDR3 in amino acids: CASSEGGQGVYEQYF. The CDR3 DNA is TGTGCCAGCAGTGAAGGGGGACAGGGGGTCTACGAGCAGTACTTC.

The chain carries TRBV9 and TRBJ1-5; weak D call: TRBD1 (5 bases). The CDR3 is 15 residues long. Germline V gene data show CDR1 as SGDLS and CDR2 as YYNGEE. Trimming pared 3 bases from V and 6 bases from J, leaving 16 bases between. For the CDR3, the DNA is TGTGCCAGCAGCGCGAGGGGAGGGGATAGTCAGCCCCAGCATTTT. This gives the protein CASSARGGDSQPQHF.

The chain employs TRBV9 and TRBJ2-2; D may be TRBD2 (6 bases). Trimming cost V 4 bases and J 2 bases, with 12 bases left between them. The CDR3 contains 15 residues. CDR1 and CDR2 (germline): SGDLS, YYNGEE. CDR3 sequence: CASSPREPNTGELFF. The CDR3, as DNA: TGTGCCAGCAGCCCCCGGGAGCCCAACACCGGGGAGCTGTTTTTT.

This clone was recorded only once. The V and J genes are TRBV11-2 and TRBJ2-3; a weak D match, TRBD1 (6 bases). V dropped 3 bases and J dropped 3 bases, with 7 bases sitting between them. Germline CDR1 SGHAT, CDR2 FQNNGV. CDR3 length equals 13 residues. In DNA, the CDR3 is TGTGCCAGCAGCTTCGACAGGACAGATACGCAGTATTTT. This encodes CASSFDRTDTQYF.

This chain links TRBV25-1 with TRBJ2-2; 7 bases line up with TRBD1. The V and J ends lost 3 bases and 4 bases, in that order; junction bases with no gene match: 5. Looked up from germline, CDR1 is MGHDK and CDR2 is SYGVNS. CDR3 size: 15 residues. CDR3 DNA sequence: TGTGCCAGCAGTGACCCGGGACAGAGCACCGGGGAGCTGTTTTTT. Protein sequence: CASSDPGQSTGELFF.

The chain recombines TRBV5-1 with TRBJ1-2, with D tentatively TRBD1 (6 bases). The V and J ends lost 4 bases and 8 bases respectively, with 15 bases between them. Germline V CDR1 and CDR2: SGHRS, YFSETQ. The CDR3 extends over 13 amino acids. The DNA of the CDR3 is TGCGCCAGCAGCGTACAGGGCTCAGGCGGCTACACCTTC. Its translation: CASSVQGSGGYTF.

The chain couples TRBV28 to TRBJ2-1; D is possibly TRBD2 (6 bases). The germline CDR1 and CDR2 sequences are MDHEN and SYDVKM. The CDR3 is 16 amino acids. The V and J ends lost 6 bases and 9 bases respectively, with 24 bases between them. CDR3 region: CASSQMGLTRLLEQFF. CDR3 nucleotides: TGTGCCAGCAGCCAAATGGGACTTACGCGTCTGCTTGAGCAGTTCTTC.

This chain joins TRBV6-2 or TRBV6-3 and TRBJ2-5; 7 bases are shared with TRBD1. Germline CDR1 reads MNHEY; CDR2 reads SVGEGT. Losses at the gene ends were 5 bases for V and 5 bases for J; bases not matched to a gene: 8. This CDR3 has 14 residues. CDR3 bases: TGTGCCAGCAGTCCGACAGGGAAAGAGGAGACCCAGTACTTC. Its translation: CASSPTGKEETQYF.

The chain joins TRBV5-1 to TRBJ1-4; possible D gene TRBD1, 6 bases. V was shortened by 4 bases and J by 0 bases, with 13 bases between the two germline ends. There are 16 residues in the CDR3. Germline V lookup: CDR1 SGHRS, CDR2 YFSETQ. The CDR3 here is CASSLRGSSTNEKLFF. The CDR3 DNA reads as TGCGCCAGCAGCCTGAGGGGGTCATCAACTAATGAAAAACTGTTTTTT.

DNA of the CDR3: TGTGCCAGCAGCTGGCAAGCTCCGGGACAGGGGGCGGATGAGCAGTACTTC. It specifies CASSWQAPGQGADEQYF. This sequence joins TRBV5-5 and TRBJ2-7, with 12 bases matching TRBD1. The ends lost 3 bases at V and 7 bases at J; junction bases unmatched: 14. From germline, CDR1 is SGHKS and CDR2 YYEKEE (reference sequence). The CDR3 runs 17 residues.

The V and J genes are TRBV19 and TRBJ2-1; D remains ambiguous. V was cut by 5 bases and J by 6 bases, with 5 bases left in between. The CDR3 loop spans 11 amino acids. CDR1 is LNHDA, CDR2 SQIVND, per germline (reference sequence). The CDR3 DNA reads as TGTGCCAGTAGTCTTTTCAATGAGCAGTTCTTC. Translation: CASSLFNEQFF.

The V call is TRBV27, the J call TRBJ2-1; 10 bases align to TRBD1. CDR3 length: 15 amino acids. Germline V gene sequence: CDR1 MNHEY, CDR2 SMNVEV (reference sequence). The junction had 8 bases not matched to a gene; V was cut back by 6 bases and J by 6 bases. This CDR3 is CASSPGTGAPNEQFF. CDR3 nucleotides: TGTGCCAGCAGCCCCGGGACAGGGGCCCCCAATGAGCAGTTCTTC.

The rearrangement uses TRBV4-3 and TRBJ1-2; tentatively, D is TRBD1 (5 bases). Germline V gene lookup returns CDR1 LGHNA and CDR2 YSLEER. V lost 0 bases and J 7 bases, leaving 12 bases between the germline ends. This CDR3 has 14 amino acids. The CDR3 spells CASSQDSRRGGYTF. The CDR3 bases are TGCGCCAGCAGCCAAGATAGCCGGAGGGGTGGCTACACCTTC.

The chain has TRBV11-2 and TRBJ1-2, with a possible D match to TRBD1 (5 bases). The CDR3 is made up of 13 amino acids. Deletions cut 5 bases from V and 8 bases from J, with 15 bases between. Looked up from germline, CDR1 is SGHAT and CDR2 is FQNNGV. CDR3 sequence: CASSPGTAAGYTF. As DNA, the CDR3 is TGTGCCAGCAGCCCGGGGACTGCTGCGGGCTACACCTTC.

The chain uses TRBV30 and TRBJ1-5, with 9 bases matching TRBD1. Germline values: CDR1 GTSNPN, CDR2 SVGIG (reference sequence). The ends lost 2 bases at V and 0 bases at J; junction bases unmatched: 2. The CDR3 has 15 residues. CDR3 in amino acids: CAWSLDRGSNQPQHF. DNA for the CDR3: TGTGCCTGGAGTTTGGACAGGGGTAGCAATCAGCCCCAGCATTTT.

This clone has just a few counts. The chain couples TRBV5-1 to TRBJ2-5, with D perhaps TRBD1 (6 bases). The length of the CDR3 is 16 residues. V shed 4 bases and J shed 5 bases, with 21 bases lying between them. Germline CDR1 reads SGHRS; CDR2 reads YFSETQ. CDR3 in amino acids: CASSPKRPDRHETQYF. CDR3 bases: TGCGCCAGCAGCCCCAAACGACCCGACAGGCACGAGACCCAGTACTTC.

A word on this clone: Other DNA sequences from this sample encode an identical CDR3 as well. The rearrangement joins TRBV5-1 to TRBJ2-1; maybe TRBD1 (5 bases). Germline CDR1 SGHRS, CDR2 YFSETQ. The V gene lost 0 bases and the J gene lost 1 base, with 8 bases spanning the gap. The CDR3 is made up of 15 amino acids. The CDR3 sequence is CASSLGGWSYNEQFF. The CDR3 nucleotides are TGCGCCAGCAGCTTGGGGGGCTGGTCCTACAATGAGCAGTTCTTC.

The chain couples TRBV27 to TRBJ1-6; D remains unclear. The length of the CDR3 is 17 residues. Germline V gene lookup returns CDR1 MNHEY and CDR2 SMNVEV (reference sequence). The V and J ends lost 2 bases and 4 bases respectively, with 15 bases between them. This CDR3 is CASSLPSSAGYNSPLHF. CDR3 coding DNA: TGTGCCAGCAGTTTACCTTCCTCGGCAGGTTATAATTCACCCCTCCACTTT.

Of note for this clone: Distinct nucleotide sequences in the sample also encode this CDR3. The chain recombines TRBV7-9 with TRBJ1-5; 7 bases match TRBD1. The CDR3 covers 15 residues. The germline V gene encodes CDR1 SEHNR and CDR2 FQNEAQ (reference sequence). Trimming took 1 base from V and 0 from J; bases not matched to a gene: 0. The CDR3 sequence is CASSLGDSSNQPQHF. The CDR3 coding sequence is TGTGCCAGCAGCTTAGGGGACAGTAGCAATCAGCCCCAGCATTTT. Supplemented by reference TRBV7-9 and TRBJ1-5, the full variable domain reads DTGVSQNPRHKITKRGQNVTFRCDPISEHNRLYWYRQTLGQGPEFLTYFQNEAQLEKSRLLSDRFSAERPKGSFSTLEIQRTEQGDSAMYLCASSLGDSSNQPQHFGDGTRLSIL.

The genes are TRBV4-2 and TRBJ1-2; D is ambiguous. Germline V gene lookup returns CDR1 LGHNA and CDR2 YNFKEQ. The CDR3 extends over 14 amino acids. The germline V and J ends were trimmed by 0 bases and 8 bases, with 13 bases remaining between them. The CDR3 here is CASSQDGEAYGYTF. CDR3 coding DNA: TGTGCCAGCAGCCAAGATGGGGAGGCGTACGGCTACACCTTC.

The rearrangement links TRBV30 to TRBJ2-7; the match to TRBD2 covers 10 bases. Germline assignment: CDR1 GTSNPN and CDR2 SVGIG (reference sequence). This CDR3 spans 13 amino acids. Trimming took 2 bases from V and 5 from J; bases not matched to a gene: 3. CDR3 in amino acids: CAWSLAGVHEQYF. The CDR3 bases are TGTGCCTGGAGTCTAGCGGGAGTCCACGAGCAGTACTTC.

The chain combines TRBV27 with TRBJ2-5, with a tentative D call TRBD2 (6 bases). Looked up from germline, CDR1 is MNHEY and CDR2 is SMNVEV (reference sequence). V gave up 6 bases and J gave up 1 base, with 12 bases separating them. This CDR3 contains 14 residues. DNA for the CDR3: TGTGCCAGCAGCGCAGTGGGGGGCCAAGAGACCCAGTACTTC. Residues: CASSAVGGQETQYF.

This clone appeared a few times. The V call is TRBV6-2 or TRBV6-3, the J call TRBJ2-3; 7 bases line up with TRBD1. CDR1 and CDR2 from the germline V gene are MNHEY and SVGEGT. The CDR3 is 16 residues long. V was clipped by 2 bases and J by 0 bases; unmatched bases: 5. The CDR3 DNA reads TGTGCCAGCAGTTACGAGACAGGGAGCAGCACAGATACGCAGTATTTT. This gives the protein CASSYETGSSTDTQYF.